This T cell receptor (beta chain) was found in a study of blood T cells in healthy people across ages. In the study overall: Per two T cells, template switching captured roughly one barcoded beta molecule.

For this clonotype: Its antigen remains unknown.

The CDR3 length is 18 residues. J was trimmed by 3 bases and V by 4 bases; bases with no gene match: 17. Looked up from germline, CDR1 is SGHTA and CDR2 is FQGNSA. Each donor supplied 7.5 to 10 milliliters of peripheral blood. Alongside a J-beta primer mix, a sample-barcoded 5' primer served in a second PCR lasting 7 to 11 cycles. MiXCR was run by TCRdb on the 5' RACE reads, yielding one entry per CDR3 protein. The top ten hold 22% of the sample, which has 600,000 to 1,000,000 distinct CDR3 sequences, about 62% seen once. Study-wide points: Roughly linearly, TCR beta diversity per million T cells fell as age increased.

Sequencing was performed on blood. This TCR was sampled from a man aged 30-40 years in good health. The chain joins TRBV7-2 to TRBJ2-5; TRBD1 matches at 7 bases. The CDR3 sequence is CASSSTGAGTEIKETQYF. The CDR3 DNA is TGTGCCAGCAGCTCAACTGGGGCCGGGACAGAAATTAAAGAGACCCAGTACTTC. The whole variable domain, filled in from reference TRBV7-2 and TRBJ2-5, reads GAGVSQSPSNKVTEKGKDVELRCDPISGHTALYWYRQSLGQGLEFLIYFQGNSAPDKSGLPSDRFSAERTGGSVSTLTIQRTQQEDSAVYLCASSSTGAGTEIKETQYFGPGTRLLVL.